The 18 T cell receptor beta chains given below trace back to one sample, sequenced in a study of OX40 agonist ivuxolimab in advanced cancers. The data were produced by immunoSEQ multiplex PCR, yet TCRdb's version contains in-frame clones alone and is incomplete. Of 65,000 to 100,000 clones in the sample, 90% are singletons; the top ten hold roughly 0.32%. The sequenced sample was CD4+ or CD8+ T cells sorted from blood, obtained in a trial of the OX40 agonist ivuxolimab. These TCRs come from an adult with an advanced solid tumor such as melanoma, head and neck, liver or kidney cancer.

This chain uses TRBV5-5 with TRBJ2-3; no reliable D call. V shed 4 bases and J shed 3 bases, with 9 bases lying between them. The CDR3 is 13 amino acids. CDR1 is SGHKS, CDR2 YYEKEE, per germline (reference sequence). The CDR3 sequence: CASSVLGTDTQYF. Here the CDR3 DNA reads TGTGCCAGCAGCGTATTAGGGACAGATACGCAGTATTTT.

The rearrangement links TRBV5-1 to TRBJ2-2, with a tentative D call TRBD2 (5 bases). In germline, CDR1 is SGHRS, CDR2 YFSETQ. The CDR3 is made up of 15 amino acids. Trimming removed 0 bases from V and 5 bases from J, with 11 bases in between. In DNA form, the CDR3 reads TGCGCCAGCAGCTTGGCCATGACGGGAACCGGGGAGCTGTTTTTT. Amino acid sequence: CASSLAMTGTGELFF.

In DNA form, the CDR3 reads TGTGCCAGCAGCTTGAGGAGCAATGCTCCTGGAAACACCATATATTTT. Amino acid sequence: CASSLRSNAPGNTIYF. The chain employs TRBV5-4 and TRBJ1-3; D is ambiguous. From germline, CDR1 is SGHNT and CDR2 YYREEE (reference sequence). V lost 1 base, J lost 2 bases, and 13 bases lay in between. The CDR3 consists of 16 residues. The variable domain in full, completed from reference TRBV5-4 and TRBJ1-3, reads ETGVTQSPTHLIKTRGQQVTLRCSSQSGHNTVSWYQQALGQGPQFIFQYYREEENGRGNFPPRFSGLQFPNYSSELNVNALELDDSALYLCASSLRSNAPGNTIYFGEGSWLTVV.

The chain combines TRBV7-2 with TRBJ1-5, with D maybe TRBD1 (5 bases). Per the germline V gene, CDR1 is SGHTA and CDR2 is FQGNSA. V lost 2 bases to trimming and J lost 5 bases, with 7 bases between them. The length of the CDR3 is 13 residues. CDR3 sequence reads: CASSLLGDQPQHF. The CDR3, as DNA: TGTGCCAGCAGCTTATTGGGGGATCAGCCCCAGCATTTT.

CDR3: CASSNRDRFSSPLHF. The CDR3 DNA sequence: TGTGCCAGCAGCAACCGGGACAGGTTTTCTTCACCCCTCCACTTT. The J gene is TRBJ1-6, the V gene TRBV7-9, with 8 bases fitting TRBD1. V shed 5 bases and J 9 bases; nucleotides not matched to a gene: 9. The germline V gene encodes CDR1 SEHNR and CDR2 FQNEAQ (reference sequence). There are 15 residues in the CDR3.

The chain uses TRBV5-1 and TRBJ1-6; D possibly corresponds to TRBD1 (6 bases). Per the germline V gene, CDR1 is SGHRS and CDR2 is YFSETQ. There are 13 residues in the CDR3. Trimming took 6 bases from V and 7 from J, leaving 11 bases between them. CDR3 sequence reads: CASKQGGNSPLHF. DNA for the CDR3: TGCGCCAGCAAACAGGGAGGAAATTCACCCCTCCACTTT. Full variable domain (rest looked up from reference TRBV5-1 and TRBJ1-6): KAGVTQTPRYLIKTRGQQVTLSCSPISGHRSVSWYQQTPGQGLQFLFEYFSETQRNKGNFPGRFSGRQFSNSRSEMNVSTLELGDSALYLCASKQGGNSPLHFGNGTRLTVT.

V and J are TRBV11-2 and TRBJ1-1; D is ambiguous. This CDR3 is 13 amino acids long. Trimming took off 5 bases at V and 5 bases at J, with 12 bases between the two ends. In germline, CDR1 is SGHAT, CDR2 FQNNGV. The CDR3 DNA is TGTGCCAGCAGCGTGACAATCGGGACTGAAGCTTTCTTT. Amino acids: CASSVTIGTEAFF.

The chain uses TRBV5-1 and TRBJ2-5, with 8 positions matching TRBD1. Germline-derived CDR1 and CDR2 are SGHRS and YFSETQ. Trimming took 3 bases from V and 0 from J; bases not matched to a gene: 1. The CDR3 is 14 amino acids. CDR3 coding DNA: TGCGCCAGCAGCTGGGGACAGGACCAAGAGACCCAGTACTTC. Its protein is CASSWGQDQETQYF.

This clone was detected only once. This chain connects TRBV6-6 to TRBJ1-2; the D gene is possibly TRBD1 (5 bases). Trimming pared 1 base from V and 2 bases from J, leaving 11 bases between. The germline CDR1 and CDR2 sequences are MNHNY and SVGAGI (reference sequence). The length of the CDR3 is 15 residues. CDR3 in DNA: TGTGCCAGCAGTTACTTTCCAGGGTCGAACTATGGCTACACCTTC. Its protein is CASSYFPGSNYGYTF.

V usage is TRBV19 and J usage is TRBJ2-3; 13 bases are a match to TRBD2. This CDR3 region has 15 residues. V was pared by 4 bases and J by 6 bases, with 4 bases of the junction left unmatched. CDR1 is LNHDA and CDR2 is SQIVND in the germline V gene (reference sequence). The CDR3 loop reads CASSRGLAGPDTQYF. DNA of the CDR3: TGTGCCAGTAGTAGGGGACTAGCGGGGCCCGATACGCAGTATTTT.

V and J are TRBV10-1 and TRBJ2-1, with TRBD1 matching 11 bases. The CDR3 spans 15 residues. V gave up 3 bases and J gave up 10 bases; unmatched junction bases: 8. The V gene's germline CDR1 is WNHNN and CDR2 SYGVQD (reference sequence). The CDR3 spells CASSDTGQGANEQFF. The CDR3 DNA follows: TGCGCCAGCAGTGATACTGGACAGGGGGCAAACGAGCAGTTCTTC.

The chain has TRBV5-1 and TRBJ2-2; TRBD1 is a possible D gene (6 bases). The CDR3 contains 16 residues. From germline, CDR1 is SGHRS and CDR2 YFSETQ. The ends were cut back, 0 bases at V and 0 bases at J, with 9 bases in the middle. The CDR3 loop is CASSLAGTTNTGELFF. CDR3 DNA: TGCGCCAGCAGCTTGGCCGGGACAACGAACACCGGGGAGCTGTTTTTT.

The chain has TRBV10-1 and TRBJ2-3; D unresolved. Germline assignment: CDR1 WNHNN and CDR2 SYGVQD (reference sequence). The CDR3 consists of 12 residues. V lost 5 bases, J lost 6 bases, and 9 bases lay in between. CDR3 in amino acids: CASSPAGDTQYF. CDR3 bases: TGCGCCAGCAGTCCCGCAGGCGATACGCAGTATTTT.

This chain connects TRBV4-1 to TRBJ2-5, with D possibly being TRBD1 or TRBD2 (5 bases each). Germline CDR1 is MGHRA and CDR2 is YSYEKL. Trimming pared 10 bases from V and 3 bases from J, leaving 27 bases between. The CDR3 length is 17 residues. The CDR3: CATPGTSLPKSEETQYF. CDR3 sequence (DNA): TGCGCCACCCCGGGGACCTCCTTGCCCAAGTCCGAAGAGACCCAGTACTTC.

About this clone: This CDR3 is also generated by other DNA sequences in the sample. The V and J genes are TRBV27 and TRBJ1-6, with TRBD1 as a possible D gene (6 bases). Germline CDR1 is MNHEY and CDR2 is SMNVEV (reference sequence). This CDR3 contains 13 residues. Trimming removed 8 bases at V and 5 bases at J, with 10 bases between. As DNA, the CDR3 is TGTGCCAGCTTCCGGGGGCATAATTCACCCCTCCACTTT. Translation gives CASFRGHNSPLHF.

The genes are TRBV6-6 and TRBJ2-2, with 8 bases matching TRBD1. This CDR3 has 14 residues. V was clipped by 6 bases and J by 12 bases; unmatched bases: 12. The germline V gene encodes CDR1 MNHNY and CDR2 SVGAGI (reference sequence). The CDR3 DNA follows: TGTGCCAGCAGGATGGGACAGGATCAGCCTAAGCTGTTTTTT. This translates into CASRMGQDQPKLFF.

The genes are TRBV6-5 and TRBJ1-1; 7 bases are shared with TRBD1. V shed 6 bases, J shed 3 bases, and the junction held 10 bases outside the gene matches. CDR1 and CDR2 (germline): MNHEY, SVGAGI. The CDR3 consists of 15 residues. The CDR3 loop is CASRTTTGAHTEAFF. DNA of the CDR3: TGTGCCAGCAGAACGACCACAGGGGCGCACACTGAAGCTTTCTTT.

V and J are TRBV15 and TRBJ1-1; TRBD1 matches at 7 bases. V shed 6 bases, J shed 1 base, and the junction held 8 bases outside the gene matches. The germline CDR1 and CDR2 sequences are LNHNV and YYDKDF (reference sequence). The CDR3 is 15 amino acids. In DNA, the CDR3 is TGTGCCACCAGGAGACTCGACAGGGCGAACACTGAAGCTTTCTTT. This gives the protein CATRRLDRANTEAFF.